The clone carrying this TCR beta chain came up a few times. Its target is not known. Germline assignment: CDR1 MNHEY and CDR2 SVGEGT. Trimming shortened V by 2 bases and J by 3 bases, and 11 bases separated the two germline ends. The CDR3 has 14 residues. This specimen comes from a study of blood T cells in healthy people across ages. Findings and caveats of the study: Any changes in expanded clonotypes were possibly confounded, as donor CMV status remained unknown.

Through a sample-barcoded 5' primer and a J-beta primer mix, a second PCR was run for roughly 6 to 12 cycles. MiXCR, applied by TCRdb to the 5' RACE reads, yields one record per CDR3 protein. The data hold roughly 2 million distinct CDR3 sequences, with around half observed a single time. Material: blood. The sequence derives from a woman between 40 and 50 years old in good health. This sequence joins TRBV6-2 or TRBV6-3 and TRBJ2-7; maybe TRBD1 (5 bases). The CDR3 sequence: CASSYRGDLYEQYF. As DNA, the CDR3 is TGTGCCAGCAGTTACAGGGGCGATCTCTACGAGCAGTACTTC.